This entry lists 23 T cell receptor beta chains sequenced from one sample in a study of CD8 T cells in Susac syndrome. Random hexamers were used to reverse transcribe the RNA input (about 0.45 to 1 ug). One entry per CDR3 protein, called by TCRdb with MiXCR from the immunoSEQ multiplex PCR reads. The sample includes roughly 200,000 distinct CDR3 sequences, approximately 94% of them seen just once. The material sequenced was CD4+ T cells from PBMCs. The receptors were sampled from a human donor in good health.

The chain is built from TRBV28 and TRBJ2-7, with TRBD2 identical over 14 bases. The CDR3 length is 16 residues. CDR1 MDHEN and CDR2 SYDVKM come from the germline V gene. The junction had 9 bases not matched to a gene; V was cut back by 5 bases and J by 6 bases. DNA for the CDR3: TGTGCCAGCAGTACCTCCGGACTAGCGGGAGGAGGCGAGCAGTACTTC. It codes for CASSTSGLAGGGEQYF.

This chain uses TRBV12-3 or TRBV12-4 with TRBJ2-6; 12 bases are a match to TRBD2. V was pared by 5 bases and J by 0 bases, with 11 bases of the junction left unmatched. The CDR3 runs to 20 residues. CDR3 in DNA: TGTGCCAGCAGTGTCGACCGGGGACTAGCGGGCTACTCTGGGGCCAACGTCCTGACTTTC. Translated, it gives CASSVDRGLAGYSGANVLTF.

The V call is TRBV4-2, the J call TRBJ1-1; D gene uncertain. The CDR3 sequence is 14 residues long. V was clipped by 0 bases and J by 0 bases, with 5 bases between them. The germline CDR1 and CDR2 sequences are LGHNA and YNFKEQ. The CDR3 here is CASSQERVNTEAFF. The CDR3 nucleotides are TGTGCCAGCAGCCAAGAAAGGGTGAACACTGAAGCTTTCTTT.

This rearrangement joins TRBV9 to TRBJ1-1, with unresolved D. This CDR3 has 13 amino acids. V was shortened by 4 bases and J by 1 base, with 8 bases between the two germline ends. Germline assignment: CDR1 SGDLS and CDR2 YYNGEE. CDR3 residues: CASSPWKNTEAFF. CDR3 DNA: TGTGCCAGCAGCCCCTGGAAGAACACTGAAGCTTTCTTT.

The chain has TRBV3-1 and TRBJ2-2, with D unclear. The V gene's germline CDR1 is LGHDT and CDR2 YNNKEL (reference sequence). V shed 4 bases and J shed 7 bases, with 16 bases lying between them. The CDR3 sequence is 15 residues long. CDR3 sequence (DNA): TGTGCCAGCAGCCGAGGAACACCTACGAACGGGGAGCTGTTTTTT. It encodes CASSRGTPTNGELFF.

The chain employs TRBV27 and TRBJ1-5; D is unclear. Germline V CDR1 and CDR2: MNHEY, SMNVEV (reference sequence). The CDR3 sequence is 13 residues long. V lost 3 bases and J 5 bases, leaving 8 bases between the germline ends. The CDR3 here is CASSFRGDQPQHF. Written as DNA, the CDR3 is TGTGCCAGCAGTTTCCGTGGGGATCAGCCCCAGCATTTT.

This rearrangement joins TRBV29-1 to TRBJ1-2; tentative D call: TRBD1 (5 bases). With 4 bases removed from V and 8 bases from J, the gap between germline ends came to 11 bases. Germline loops: CDR1 SQVTM, CDR2 ANQGSEA. The CDR3 runs 11 residues. CDR3 coding DNA: TGCAGCGTTGGCGGGGGTGGAGGCTACACCTTC. It yields the protein CSVGGGGGYTF.

The chain employs TRBV24-1 and TRBJ1-5, with TRBD1 identical over 7 bases. The CDR3 extends over 12 amino acids. Germline CDR1 reads KGHDR; CDR2 reads SFDVKD. V was clipped by 7 bases and J by 5 bases; unmatched bases: 1. The DNA of the CDR3 is TGTGCCACCAGAGACAGGGATCAGCCCCAGCATTTT. It is translated as CATRDRDQPQHF.

The V and J genes are TRBV29-1 and TRBJ1-1; 9 bases are a match to TRBD1. Germline lookup yields CDR1 SQVTM and CDR2 ANQGSEA. V lost 7 bases and J lost 3; bases outside the gene matches: 9. There are 14 residues in the CDR3. CDR3 loop: CSAGTGYMDTEAFF. CDR3 DNA: TGCAGCGCCGGGACAGGGTACATGGACACTGAAGCTTTCTTT.

This clonotype has only a few counts. This chain links TRBV5-4 with TRBJ2-7; possible D gene TRBD2, 5 bases. The CDR3 is made up of 14 amino acids. Germline-derived CDR1 and CDR2 are SGHNT and YYREEE (reference sequence). The germline V and J ends were trimmed by 0 bases and 3 bases, with 10 bases remaining between them. Here the CDR3 reads CASSLGLLNYEQYF. CDR3 coding DNA: TGTGCCAGCAGCTTGGGACTATTGAACTACGAGCAGTACTTC.

The J gene is TRBJ2-5, the V gene TRBV30; 7 bases map to TRBD1. This CDR3 region has 12 residues. Per the germline V gene, CDR1 is GTSNPN and CDR2 is SVGIG (reference sequence). Trimming removed 5 bases from V and 5 bases from J; junction bases left unmatched: 5. Here the CDR3 DNA reads TGTGCCTGGGGACAGGAATGGGAGACCCAGTACTTC. It translates to CAWGQEWETQYF.

J is TRBJ1-5 and V is TRBV4-3, with no clear D. Between the trimmed V and J ends, which lost 0 bases and 4 bases, there was a span of 10 bases. This CDR3 contains 15 residues. CDR1 and CDR2 from the germline V gene are LGHNA and YSLEER. The CDR3 nucleotides are TGCGCCAGCAGCCAAGATTATAGGAATAATCAGCCCCAGCATTTT. This sequence encodes CASSQDYRNNQPQHF.

This rearrangement joins TRBV4-3 to TRBJ2-2; 11 bases are a match to TRBD2. Germline-derived CDR1 and CDR2 are LGHNA and YSLEER. The CDR3 loop spans 16 amino acids. The V gene end was trimmed by 1 base and the J gene end by 7 bases; junction bases not matched to a gene: 5. The CDR3 DNA reads TGCGCCAGCAGCCAAGCACTAGCGGGAGCGGTCGGGGAGCTGTTTTTT. Its translation: CASSQALAGAVGELFF.

In regard to this clonotype: The junction and the germline gene differ at one end; a read error may be behind it. The chain carries TRBV7-7 and TRBJ2-5; no clear D gene. The CDR3 contains 14 residues. Germline V CDR1 and CDR2: SSHAT, FNYEAQ (reference sequence). DNA of the CDR3: TGTGCTAGCAGCGACTTGAGAGGACAAGAGACCCAGTACTTC. Translation gives CASSDLRGQETQYF. The complete variable domain, with remaining parts taken from reference TRBV7-7 and TRBJ2-5, reads GAGVSQSPRYKVTKRGQDVTLRCDPISSHATLYWYQQALGQGPEFLTYFNYEAQPDKSGLPSDRFSAERPEGSISTLTIQRTEQRDSAMYRCASSDLRGQETQYFGPGTRLLVL.

The chain joins TRBV12-3 or TRBV12-4 to TRBJ1-3; D is perhaps TRBD1 (5 bases). CDR3 length equals 16 residues. The V gene lost 5 bases and the J gene lost 4 bases, with 18 bases spanning the gap. The CDR3 region has the DNA TGTGCCAGCAGTATCCGTCCGGGACTGATAGGAAACACCATATATTTT. Amino acids: CASSIRPGLIGNTIYF.

The DNA of the CDR3 is TGTGCCAGCAGCGACTCTAGCGGACCCTACGAGCAGTACTTC. It translates to CASSDSSGPYEQYF. V and J are TRBV7-9 and TRBJ2-7, with 7 bases that match TRBD2. Per the germline V gene, CDR1 is SEHNR and CDR2 is FQNEAQ (reference sequence). CDR3 length: 14 amino acids. The V segment lost 5 bases and the J segment 2 bases; nucleotides outside the gene matches: 6.

The rearrangement joins TRBV7-9 to TRBJ2-3; maybe TRBD2 (5 bases). V was clipped by 4 bases and J by 10 bases, with 15 bases between them. CDR3 size: 13 residues. Germline V gives CDR1 SEHNR, CDR2 FQNEAQ (reference sequence). CDR3 in DNA: TGTGCCAGCAGCTCGAATGAGGGCTATTCGCAGTATTTT. Amino acids: CASSSNEGYSQYF.

The J gene is TRBJ1-1, the V gene TRBV5-1; D remains unclear. The CDR3 extends over 15 amino acids. The V gene lost 5 bases and the J gene lost 1 base, with 15 bases spanning the gap. Germline values: CDR1 SGHRS, CDR2 YFSETQ. The chain's CDR3 is CASRQSLPPNTEAFF. The CDR3 bases are TGCGCCAGCAGACAGAGCCTACCTCCGAACACTGAAGCTTTCTTT.

The chain links TRBV4-3 to TRBJ2-7; 12 bases map to TRBD1. Trimming cost V 4 bases and J 3 bases; bases outside gene matches: 10. This CDR3 spans 17 amino acids. Germline CDR1 and CDR2: LGHNA and YSLEER. In nucleotides, the CDR3 is TGCGCCAGCAGCCCCAATGTGGGACAGGGGGCAAGCTACGAGCAGTACTTC. Its translation is CASSPNVGQGASYEQYF.

J is TRBJ1-1 and V is TRBV7-2; D is possibly TRBD1 (5 bases). The CDR3 totals 11 residues. Germline-derived CDR1 and CDR2 are SGHTA and FQGNSA. Trimming left V 10 bases short and J 5 bases short, with 11 bases between. CDR3 protein: CATGSGTEAFF. The CDR3 DNA follows: TGTGCCACAGGGAGTGGGACTGAAGCTTTCTTT.

The chain combines TRBV27 with TRBJ1-5; the D is unclear. CDR1 is MNHEY and CDR2 is SMNVEV in the germline V gene (reference sequence). V lost 8 bases and J lost 3, with 8 bases in between. The CDR3 totals 12 residues. The CDR3 protein is CASGYFNQPQHF. CDR3 sequence (DNA): TGTGCCAGCGGTTACTTCAATCAGCCCCAGCATTTT.

The V call is TRBV30, the J call TRBJ2-7, with 7 bases that match TRBD1. V lost 8 bases and J lost 3; bases outside the gene matches: 13. The length of the CDR3 is 14 residues. The germline gives CDR1 GTSNPN, CDR2 SVGIG (reference sequence). The CDR3 reads CALGQSLRGYEQYF. The DNA of the CDR3 is TGTGCCCTGGGACAGTCACTAAGGGGCTACGAGCAGTACTTC.

The chain carries TRBV7-6 and TRBJ1-4, with TRBD1 as a possible D gene (5 bases). The germline CDR1 and CDR2 sequences are SGHVS and FNYEAQ. The CDR3 runs 14 residues. V lost 0 bases, J lost 8 bases, and 10 bases lay in between. In nucleotides, the CDR3 is TGTGCCAGCAGCTTAGCGGGGGGTTTGGAAAAACTGTTTTTT. Encoded protein: CASSLAGGLEKLFF.